This T cell receptor (beta chain) stems from a study of blood T cell repertoires in COVID-19. At the level of the study: Both acute and convalescent COVID-19 samples were obtained from the United States, Italy and Spain. Sample material is recorded as cDNA or gDNA derived from T cells, B-cell-depleted T cells, or PBMCs.

CDR1 SGHKS and CDR2 YYEKEE come from the germline V gene (reference sequence). The CDR3 is 13 amino acids. V gave up 0 bases and J gave up 6 bases; unmatched junction bases: 0. The method was immunoSEQ multiplex PCR; TCRdb's version includes in-frame clones alone and lacks a portion of them. The sample lists approximately 290,000 clones; roughly 84% were seen once. The V and J genes are TRBV5-5 and TRBJ2-7; 10 bases are shared with TRBD1. The sample was peripheral blood. The TCR was taken from a person between 65 and 79 years old with COVID-19, enrolled during active disease. The CDR3 sequence: CASSLGTGGEQYF. CDR3 DNA sequence: TGTGCCAGCAGCTTGGGGACAGGGGGCGAGCAGTACTTC.